Shown below are 31 T cell receptor beta chains from a single sample sequenced in a study of blood T cell repertoires in COVID-19. Repertoires were generated with immunoSEQ multiplex PCR, while TCRdb's copy carries only in-frame clones and drops some. The sample yields roughly 280,000 clones, around nine tenths seen once. Sequencing was done on a sample of PBMCs or T cells enriched from blood (not recorded which). The origin of the receptors is a woman aged 60-75 years who had recovered from COVID-19.

The chain is built from TRBV7-9 and TRBJ1-2, with 9 nucleotides matching TRBD1. The CDR3 runs to 17 residues. The germline CDR1 and CDR2 sequences are SEHNR and FQNEAQ (reference sequence). With 1 base clipped from V and 2 bases from J, the junction kept 8 bases outside the gene matches. The DNA of the CDR3 is TGTGCCAGCAGCTTAGGGGACAGGGAATGGGGGAACTATGGCTACACCTTC. Protein sequence: CASSLGDREWGNYGYTF. Drawing the rest from reference TRBV7-9 and TRBJ1-2, the complete variable domain is DTGVSQNPRHKITKRGQNVTFRCDPISEHNRLYWYRQTLGQGPEFLTYFQNEAQLEKSRLLSDRFSAERPKGSFSTLEIQRTEQGDSAMYLCASSLGDREWGNYGYTFGSGTRLTVV.

V is TRBV5-1 and J is TRBJ2-5; 7 bases are a match to TRBD2. The germline gives CDR1 SGHRS, CDR2 YFSETQ. With V trimmed by 6 bases and J by 1 base, 15 bases remained unmatched. CDR3 length: 17 amino acids. CDR3 amino acids: CASKRGAGGGVQETQYF. CDR3 in DNA: TGCGCCAGCAAGCGAGGCGCCGGGGGAGGGGTCCAAGAGACCCAGTACTTC. Filled out from reference TRBV5-1 and TRBJ2-5, the complete variable domain reads KAGVTQTPRYLIKTRGQQVTLSCSPISGHRSVSWYQQTPGQGLQFLFEYFSETQRNKGNFPGRFSGRQFSNSRSEMNVSTLELGDSALYLCASKRGAGGGVQETQYFGPGTRLLVL.

The chain recombines TRBV27 with TRBJ2-3, with TRBD1 matching 8 bases. Looked up from germline, CDR1 is MNHEY and CDR2 is SMNVEV (reference sequence). The CDR3 totals 15 residues. V shed 6 bases, J shed 10 bases, and the junction held 15 bases outside the gene matches. The chain's CDR3 is CASSHGQGRRPPQYF. CDR3 nucleotide sequence: TGTGCCAGCAGCCATGGACAGGGAAGGAGGCCGCCGCAGTATTTT.

This clone was detected a few times. V and J are TRBV28 and TRBJ1-1; a possible D gene is TRBD1 (5 bases). The V gene lost 7 bases and the J gene lost 4 bases, with 10 bases spanning the gap. The V gene's germline CDR1 is MDHEN and CDR2 SYDVKM. There are 12 residues in the CDR3. The CDR3 coding sequence is TGTGCCAGCAATCACAGGCCCACTGAAGCTTTCTTT. Translating gives CASNHRPTEAFF. Full variable domain (remainder filled in from reference TRBV28 and TRBJ1-1): DVKVTQSSRYLVKRTGEKVFLECVQDMDHENMFWYRQDPGLGLRLIYFSYDVKMKEKGDIPEGYSVSREKKERFSLILESASTNQTSMYLCASNHRPTEAFFGQGTRLTVV.

The chain is built from TRBV11-2 and TRBJ1-1; D uncertain. Germline V gives CDR1 SGHAT, CDR2 FQNNGV. CDR3 length: 12 residues. Trimming took 6 bases from V and 6 from J, leaving 11 bases between them. Written as DNA, the CDR3 is TGTGCCAGCAGTGCGGGGTACCCTGAAGCTTTCTTT. This encodes CASSAGYPEAFF.

This chain joins TRBV7-9 and TRBJ2-5, with TRBD2 matching over 7 bases. Germline lookup yields CDR1 SEHNR and CDR2 FQNEAQ (reference sequence). Trimming cost V 1 base and J 1 base; bases outside gene matches: 3. The CDR3 loop spans 15 amino acids. The CDR3 DNA is TGTGCCAGCAGCTTAGGGCCTAGCGGCCAAGAGACCCAGTACTTC. Translating gives CASSLGPSGQETQYF.

The chain couples TRBV7-9 to TRBJ2-1; maybe TRBD1 (6 bases). CDR1 and CDR2 (germline): SEHNR, FQNEAQ (reference sequence). The CDR3 is made up of 15 amino acids. V was clipped by 6 bases and J by 8 bases, with 20 bases between them. In nucleotides, the CDR3 is TGTGCCAGCAGTCCTACGATCGGACAGCTCCATGAGCAGTTCTTC. This translates into CASSPTIGQLHEQFF.

The rearrangement links TRBV5-1 to TRBJ2-3, with TRBD2 identical over 11 bases. The ends lost 4 bases at V and 8 bases at J; junction bases unmatched: 9. The germline gives CDR1 SGHRS, CDR2 YFSETQ. The CDR3 extends over 15 amino acids. This CDR3 is CASSPGLAGGGTQYF. CDR3 DNA: TGCGCCAGCAGCCCCGGACTAGCGGGTGGGGGTACGCAGTATTTT.

This clone was observed a handful of times. Different DNA sequences within this sample yield the same CDR3. This chain joins TRBV28 and TRBJ1-2, with 9 bases fitting TRBD1. In germline, CDR1 is MDHEN, CDR2 SYDVKM. V lost 1 base and J lost 4; bases outside the gene matches: 4. This CDR3 has 15 amino acids. Here the CDR3 DNA reads TGTGCCAGCAGTTTATCGGGACAGGGCATCTATGGCTACACCTTC. It translates to CASSLSGQGIYGYTF.

The V gene is TRBV7-2, the J gene TRBJ1-1, with TRBD1 matching 7 bases. Germline V CDR1 and CDR2: SGHTA, FQGNSA. The CDR3 loop spans 16 amino acids. J gave up 5 bases and V 4 bases, and 13 bases lay outside the gene matches. This CDR3 is CASSSYWTGQPTEAFF. The CDR3 bases are TGTGCCAGCAGCTCTTACTGGACAGGACAACCGACTGAAGCTTTCTTT.

The rearrangement joins TRBV7-9 to TRBJ2-5; unclear D gene. Germline V lookup: CDR1 SEHNR, CDR2 FQNEAQ (reference sequence). Trimming pared 5 bases from V and 3 bases from J, leaving 16 bases between. This CDR3 is built from 15 residues. CDR3 nucleotides: TGTGCCAGCAGCCCACCCTACACGGAGAAAGAGACCCAGTACTTC. Amino acids: CASSPPYTEKETQYF.

On this clone: The sample holds other DNA sequences that translate to the same CDR3. V usage is TRBV29-1 and J usage is TRBJ1-1; perhaps TRBD1 as D (5 bases). Germline V lookup: CDR1 SQVTM, CDR2 ANQGSEA. V lost 4 bases and J 4 bases, leaving 10 bases between the germline ends. There are 12 residues in the CDR3. The CDR3 bases are TGCAGCGTTGGTGGGGGGGGCACTGAAGCTTTCTTT. This codes for CSVGGGGTEAFF.

The V and J genes are TRBV2 and TRBJ2-5; 7 bases align to TRBD1. The ends lost 4 bases at V and 1 base at J; junction bases unmatched: 6. CDR3 length: 15 amino acids. Germline lookup yields CDR1 SNHLY and CDR2 FYNNEI. CDR3 in DNA: TGTGCCAGCAGTGGAGGACAGGAGATCCAAGAGACCCAGTACTTC. Translating it yields CASSGGQEIQETQYF. The full variable domain, completed using reference TRBV2 and TRBJ2-5, is EPEVTQTPSHQVTQMGQEVILRCVPISNHLYFYWYRQILGQKVEFLVSFYNNEISEKSEIFDDQFSVERPDGSNFTLKIRSTKLEDSAMYFCASSGGQEIQETQYFGPGTRLLVL.

The CDR3 nucleotides read TGTGCCAGCAGCCCGACATGGCCGAACACTGAAGCTTTCTTT. It codes for CASSPTWPNTEAFF. V is TRBV28 and J is TRBJ1-1; the D is unclear. Germline CDR1 reads MDHEN; CDR2 reads SYDVKM. The length of the CDR3 is 14 residues. V shed 6 bases and J shed 1 base, with 12 bases lying between them.

The chain is built from TRBV24-1 and TRBJ1-3; D unresolved. V was shortened by 4 bases and J by 4 bases, with 13 bases between the two germline ends. This CDR3 contains 15 residues. Germline CDR1 is KGHDR and CDR2 is SFDVKD. The CDR3 DNA is TGTGCCACCAGTGACCCCGTAGCGTCCGGAAACACCATATATTTT. This gives the protein CATSDPVASGNTIYF.

This clone showed up many times. The CDR3 loop reads CASSLRAGQSYEQYF. The CDR3 DNA sequence: TGTGCCAGCAGTTTACGGGCGGGACAGTCCTACGAGCAGTACTTC. J is TRBJ2-7 and V is TRBV28; D possibly corresponds to TRBD1 (7 bases). The V end lost 2 bases, the J end lost 1 base, and 12 bases lay between the germline ends. Germline lookup yields CDR1 MDHEN and CDR2 SYDVKM. The CDR3 runs 15 residues.

The rearrangement joins TRBV5-4 to TRBJ1-1; TRBD1 is a possible D gene (5 bases). This CDR3 spans 15 amino acids. CDR1 and CDR2 from the germline V gene are SGHNT and YYREEE (reference sequence). The V and J ends lost 3 bases and 0 bases respectively, with 12 bases between them. The CDR3 region is CASSSRTLMNTEAFF. DNA of the CDR3: TGTGCCAGCAGCTCACGGACACTCATGAACACTGAAGCTTTCTTT. Combining the CDR3 with reference TRBV5-4 and TRBJ1-1 gives the whole variable domain ETGVTQSPTHLIKTRGQQVTLRCSSQSGHNTVSWYQQALGQGPQFIFQYYREEENGRGNFPPRFSGLQFPNYSSELNVNALELDDSALYLCASSSRTLMNTEAFFGQGTRLTVV.

The chain joins TRBV28 to TRBJ1-2, with a possible D match to TRBD1 (6 bases). Germline V gives CDR1 MDHEN, CDR2 SYDVKM. V lost 5 bases and J lost 4, with 23 bases in between. This CDR3 spans 17 amino acids. CDR3 bases: TGTGCCAGCAGTCGTTATGTCACAGGGATGCTGATCTATGGCTACACCTTC. Protein sequence: CASSRYVTGMLIYGYTF.

The chain employs TRBV27 and TRBJ2-5; D gene ambiguous. Per germline, CDR1 MNHEY and CDR2 SMNVEV (reference sequence). V gave up 2 bases and J gave up 3 bases, with 7 bases separating them. The CDR3 is 13 amino acids. The CDR3 loop reads CASSLNREETQYF. The CDR3 bases are TGTGCCAGCAGTTTAAACCGGGAAGAGACCCAGTACTTC.

The V gene is TRBV5-1, the J gene TRBJ2-5; D uncertain. The germline gives CDR1 SGHRS, CDR2 YFSETQ. Trimming removed 4 bases at V and 5 bases at J, with 9 bases between. This CDR3 has 12 amino acids. The CDR3 spells CASSLYGETQYF. Written as DNA, the CDR3 is TGCGCCAGCAGCCTTTACGGGGAGACCCAGTACTTC.

This chain links TRBV5-1 with TRBJ1-4; 7 positions agree with TRBD1. CDR1 is SGHRS and CDR2 is YFSETQ in the germline V gene. The CDR3 contains 15 residues. J was trimmed by 2 bases and V by 0 bases; bases with no gene match: 1. CDR3 nucleotides: TGCGCCAGCAGCTTGGAGACAGGGACTAATGAAAAACTGTTTTTT. This translates into CASSLETGTNEKLFF.

The V gene is TRBV19, the J gene TRBJ1-2, with a tentative D call TRBD1 (5 bases). The V and J ends lost 4 bases and 6 bases respectively, with 9 bases between them. The germline CDR1 and CDR2 sequences are LNHDA and SQIVND (reference sequence). CDR3 length: 12 amino acids. This CDR3 reads CASSKQGNGYTF. DNA for the CDR3: TGTGCCAGTAGTAAGCAGGGCAATGGCTACACCTTC.

V usage is TRBV29-1 and J usage is TRBJ1-2; weak D call: TRBD1 (6 bases). Germline-derived CDR1 and CDR2 are SQVTM and ANQGSEA. V lost 7 bases and J lost 7, with 13 bases in between. This CDR3 region has 11 residues. DNA of the CDR3: TGCAGCGCTACGACAGGTCCTGGCTACACCTTC. Residues: CSATTGPGYTF.

This sequence joins TRBV29-1 and TRBJ2-7, with 9 bases identical to TRBD1. Trimming cost V 4 bases and J 5 bases; bases outside gene matches: 9. Germline-derived CDR1 and CDR2 are SQVTM and ANQGSEA. There are 14 residues in the CDR3. CDR3 DNA sequence: TGCAGCGTTGCCGTCACAGGGGGCCGGGACGAGCAGTACTTC. As protein: CSVAVTGGRDEQYF.

The chain couples TRBV2 to TRBJ2-5; D possibly corresponds to TRBD1 (5 bases). Looked up from germline, CDR1 is SNHLY and CDR2 is FYNNEI. This CDR3 has 13 amino acids. Between the trimmed V and J ends, which lost 10 bases and 4 bases, there was a span of 16 bases. CDR3: CAIKPDRGETQYF. The CDR3 DNA reads TGTGCCATAAAGCCTGACAGAGGAGAGACCCAGTACTTC.

The CDR3 loop is CASSLSGPGDTQYF. The CDR3, as DNA: TGTGCCAGCAGCTTGAGCGGGCCTGGCGATACGCAGTATTTT. This chain links TRBV7-9 with TRBJ2-3, with a weak D call TRBD2 (6 bases). CDR1 and CDR2 from the germline V gene are SEHNR and FQNEAQ (reference sequence). The CDR3 is 14 amino acids. V was clipped by 3 bases and J by 6 bases, with 13 bases between them.

The CDR3 region is CASSPRTDNQPQHF. The DNA of the CDR3 is TGTGCCAGCAGTCCTAGGACAGACAATCAGCCCCAGCATTTT. V and J are TRBV27 and TRBJ1-5, with D possibly TRBD1 on 6 matching bases. Trimming pared 5 bases from V and 3 bases from J, leaving 11 bases between. Per the germline V gene, CDR1 is MNHEY and CDR2 is SMNVEV (reference sequence). The CDR3 is 14 amino acids.

This sequence joins TRBV10-3 and TRBJ1-2; 9 nucleotides agree with TRBD1. The CDR3 consists of 12 residues. V dropped 4 bases and J dropped 6; count of bases not matched to a gene: 0. CDR1 is ENHRY, CDR2 SYGVKD, per germline. CDR3 amino acids: CAISGQGDGYTF. The CDR3 region has the DNA TGTGCCATCAGTGGACAGGGGGATGGCTACACCTTC.

This clone was counted once. This chain joins TRBV30 and TRBJ1-2, with D possibly being TRBD1 (6 bases). Trimming cost V 2 bases and J 4 bases, with 14 bases left between them. The germline gives CDR1 GTSNPN, CDR2 SVGIG (reference sequence). The CDR3 has 14 amino acids. The CDR3: CAWSFPGHSYGYTF. In nucleotides, the CDR3 is TGTGCCTGGAGTTTTCCGGGACATTCCTATGGCTACACCTTC.

The rearrangement joins TRBV3-1 (or the pseudogene TRBV3-2) to TRBJ2-1, with D hard to call. The CDR3 is 13 residues long. Germline loops: CDR1 LGHDT, CDR2 YNNKEL (reference sequence). V lost 0 bases and J lost 9, with 9 bases in between. Here the CDR3 reads CASSQDLDSEQFF. For the CDR3, the DNA is TGTGCCAGCAGCCAAGACCTTGATAGTGAGCAGTTCTTC.

The J gene is TRBJ2-1, the V gene TRBV11-3; 13 bases agree with TRBD2. This CDR3 spans 15 amino acids. V lost 6 bases to trimming and J lost 7 bases; unmatched junction nucleotides: 6. CDR1 and CDR2 (germline): SGHNT, YENEEA. The CDR3 here is CASRAQGLAGNEQFF. Written as DNA, the CDR3 is TGTGCCAGCAGGGCCCAGGGACTAGCGGGGAATGAGCAGTTCTTC.